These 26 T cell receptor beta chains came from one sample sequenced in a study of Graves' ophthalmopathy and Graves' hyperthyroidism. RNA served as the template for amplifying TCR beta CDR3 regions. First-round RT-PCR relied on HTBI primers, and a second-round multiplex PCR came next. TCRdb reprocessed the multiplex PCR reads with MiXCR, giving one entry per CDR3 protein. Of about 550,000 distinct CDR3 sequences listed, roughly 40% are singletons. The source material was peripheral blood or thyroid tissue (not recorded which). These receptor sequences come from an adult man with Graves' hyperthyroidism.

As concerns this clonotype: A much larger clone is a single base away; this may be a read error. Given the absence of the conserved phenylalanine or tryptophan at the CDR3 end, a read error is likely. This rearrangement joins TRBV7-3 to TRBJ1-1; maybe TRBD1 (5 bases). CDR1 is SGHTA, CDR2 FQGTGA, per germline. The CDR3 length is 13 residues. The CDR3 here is CASSPSGNPEAFS. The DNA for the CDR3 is TGCGCCAGCAGCCCGTCAGGGAACCCTGAAGCTTTCTCT.

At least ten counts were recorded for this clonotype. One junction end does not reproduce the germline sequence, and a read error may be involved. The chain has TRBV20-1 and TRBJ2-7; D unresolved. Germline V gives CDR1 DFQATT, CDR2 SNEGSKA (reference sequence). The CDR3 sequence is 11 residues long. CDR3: CSATQDYEQYF. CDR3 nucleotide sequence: TGCAGCGCTACCCAGGACTACGAGCAGTACTTC.

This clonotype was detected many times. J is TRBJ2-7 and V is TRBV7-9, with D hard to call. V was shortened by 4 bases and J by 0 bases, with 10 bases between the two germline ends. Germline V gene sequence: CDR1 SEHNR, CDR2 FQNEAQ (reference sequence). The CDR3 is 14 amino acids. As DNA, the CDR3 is TGTGCCAGCAGCTCGACTCCTAGCTCCTACGAGCAGTACTTC. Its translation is CASSSTPSSYEQYF.

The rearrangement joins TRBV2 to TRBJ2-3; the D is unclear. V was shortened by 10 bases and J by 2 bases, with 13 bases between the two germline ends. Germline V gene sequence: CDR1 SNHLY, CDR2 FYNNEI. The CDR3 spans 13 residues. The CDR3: CATEMLPTDTQYF. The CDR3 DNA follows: TGTGCCACCGAAATGCTTCCCACAGATACGCAGTATTTT.

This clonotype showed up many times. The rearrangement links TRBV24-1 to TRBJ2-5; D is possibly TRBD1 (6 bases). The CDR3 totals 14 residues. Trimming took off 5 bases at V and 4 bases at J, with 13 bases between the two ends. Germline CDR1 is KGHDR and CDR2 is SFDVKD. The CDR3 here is CATSGMGAGETQYF. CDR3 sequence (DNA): TGTGCCACCAGTGGAATGGGGGCCGGAGAGACCCAGTACTTC.

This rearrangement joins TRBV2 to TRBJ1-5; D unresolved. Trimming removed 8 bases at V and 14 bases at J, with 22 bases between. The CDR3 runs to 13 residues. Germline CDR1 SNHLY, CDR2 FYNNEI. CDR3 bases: TGTGCCAGCGGCGAGGCTAGCGGGTCCTCTGAGCATTTT. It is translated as CASGEASGSSEHF.

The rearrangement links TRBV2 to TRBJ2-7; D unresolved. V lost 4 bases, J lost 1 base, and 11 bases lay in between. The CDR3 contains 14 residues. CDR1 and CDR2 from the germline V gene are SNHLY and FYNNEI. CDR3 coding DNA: TGTGCCAGCAGTGTTGCGACTCCTTCCTACGAGCAGTACTTC. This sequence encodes CASSVATPSYEQYF.

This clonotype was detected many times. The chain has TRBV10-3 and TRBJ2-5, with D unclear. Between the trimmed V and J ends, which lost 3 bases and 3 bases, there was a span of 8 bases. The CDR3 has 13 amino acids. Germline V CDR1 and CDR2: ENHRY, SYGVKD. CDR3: CAISDLAEETQYF. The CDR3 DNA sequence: TGTGCCATCAGTGATCTTGCGGAAGAGACCCAGTACTTC.

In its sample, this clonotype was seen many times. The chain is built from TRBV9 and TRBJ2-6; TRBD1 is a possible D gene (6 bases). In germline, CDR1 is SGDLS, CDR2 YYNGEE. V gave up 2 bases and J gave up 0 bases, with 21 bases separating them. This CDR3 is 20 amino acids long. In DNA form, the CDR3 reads TGTGCCAGCAGCGTGACCGTCGTTCAGGACAGTGTCTCTGGGGCCAACGTCCTGACTTTC. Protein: CASSVTVVQDSVSGANVLTF. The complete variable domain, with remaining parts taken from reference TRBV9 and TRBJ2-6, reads DSGVTQTPKHLITATGQRVTLRCSPRSGDLSVYWYQQSLDQGLQFLIQYYNGEERAKGNILERFSAQQFPDLHSELNLSSLELGDSALYFCASSVTVVQDSVSGANVLTFGAGSRLTVL.

The CDR3 loop reads CASSPGQEGPSSYEQYF. In DNA, the CDR3 is TGTGCCAGCAGCCCTGGGCAGGAAGGCCCGAGCTCCTACGAGCAGTACTTC. V gene TRBV13 combines with J gene TRBJ2-7, with D unclear. Trimming shortened V by 5 bases and J by 0 bases, and 20 bases separated the two germline ends. The CDR3 spans 17 residues. Per the germline V gene, CDR1 is PRHDT and CDR2 is FYEKMQ (reference sequence).

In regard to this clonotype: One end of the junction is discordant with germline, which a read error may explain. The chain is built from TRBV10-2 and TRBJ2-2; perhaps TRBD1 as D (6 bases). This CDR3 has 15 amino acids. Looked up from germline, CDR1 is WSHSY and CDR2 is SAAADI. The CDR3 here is CASSLDRHRGGELFF. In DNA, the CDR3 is TGTGCCAGCAGTTTGGACAGACACCGCGGAGGGGAGCTGTTTTTT.

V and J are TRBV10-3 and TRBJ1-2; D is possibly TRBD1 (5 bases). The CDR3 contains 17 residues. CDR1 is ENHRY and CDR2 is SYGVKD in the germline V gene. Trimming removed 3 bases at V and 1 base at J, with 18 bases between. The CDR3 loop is CAISDPKGTDFNYGYTF. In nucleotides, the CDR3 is TGTGCCATCAGTGACCCCAAGGGGACGGATTTTAACTATGGCTACACCTTC.

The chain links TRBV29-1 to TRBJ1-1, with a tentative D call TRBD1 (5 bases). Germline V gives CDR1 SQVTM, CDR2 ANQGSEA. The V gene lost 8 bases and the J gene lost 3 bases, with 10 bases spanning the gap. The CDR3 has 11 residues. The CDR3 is CSRMGDTEAFF. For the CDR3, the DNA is TGCAGCAGGATGGGGGACACTGAAGCTTTCTTT.

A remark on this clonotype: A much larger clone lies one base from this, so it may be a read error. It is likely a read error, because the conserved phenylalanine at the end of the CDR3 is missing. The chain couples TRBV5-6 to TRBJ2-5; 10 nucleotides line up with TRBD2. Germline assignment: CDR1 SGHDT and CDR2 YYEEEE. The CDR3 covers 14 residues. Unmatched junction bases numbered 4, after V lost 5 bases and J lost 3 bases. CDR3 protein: CASRSAGGKETQYL. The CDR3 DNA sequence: TGTGCCAGCAGATCAGCGGGAGGGAAAGAGACCCAGTACCTC.

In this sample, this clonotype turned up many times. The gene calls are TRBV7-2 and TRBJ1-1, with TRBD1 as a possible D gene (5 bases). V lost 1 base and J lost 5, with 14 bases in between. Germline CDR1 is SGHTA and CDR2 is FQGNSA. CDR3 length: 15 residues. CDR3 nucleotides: TGTGCCAGCAGCTTAGAGCGGGGGATTTGGACTGAAGCTTTCTTT. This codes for CASSLERGIWTEAFF.

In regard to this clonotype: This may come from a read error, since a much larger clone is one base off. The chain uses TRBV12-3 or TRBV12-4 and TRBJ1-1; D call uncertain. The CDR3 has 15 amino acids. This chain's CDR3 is CASSSRRLGNTGAFF. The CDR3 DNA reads TGTGCCAGCAGTTCCCGTCGGCTGGGGAACACTGGAGCTTTCTTT.

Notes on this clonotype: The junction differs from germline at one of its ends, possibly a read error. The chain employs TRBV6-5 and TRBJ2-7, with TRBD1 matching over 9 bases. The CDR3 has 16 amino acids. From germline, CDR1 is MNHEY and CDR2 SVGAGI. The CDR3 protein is CTSSLTPGQGFYEQYF. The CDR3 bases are TGTACCAGCAGTCTAACCCCGGGACAGGGTTTCTACGAGCAGTACTTC.

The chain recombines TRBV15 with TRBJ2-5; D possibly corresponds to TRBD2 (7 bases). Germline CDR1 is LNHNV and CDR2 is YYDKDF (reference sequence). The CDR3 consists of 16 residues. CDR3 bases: TGTATCACCAGCAGAGCCTGGGGGGGCCCCCAAGAGACCCAGTACTTC. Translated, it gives CITSRAWGGPQETQYF.

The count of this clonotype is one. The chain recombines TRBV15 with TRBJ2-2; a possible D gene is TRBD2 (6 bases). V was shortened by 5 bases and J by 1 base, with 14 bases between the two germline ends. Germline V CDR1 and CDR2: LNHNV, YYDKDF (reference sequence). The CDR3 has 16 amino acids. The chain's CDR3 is CATSFYGGMNTGELFF. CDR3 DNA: TGTGCCACCAGCTTTTATGGCGGGATGAACACCGGGGAGCTGTTTTTT.

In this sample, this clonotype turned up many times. CDR3 bases: TGTGCCATCAGAGATTCCGGGACTAGCTACGAGCAGTACTTC. It is translated as CAIRDSGTSYEQYF. This chain uses TRBV10-3 with TRBJ2-7, with 8 positions matching TRBD2. Trimming cost V 6 bases and J 3 bases; bases outside gene matches: 7. Germline V CDR1 and CDR2: ENHRY, SYGVKD. This CDR3 is built from 14 residues.

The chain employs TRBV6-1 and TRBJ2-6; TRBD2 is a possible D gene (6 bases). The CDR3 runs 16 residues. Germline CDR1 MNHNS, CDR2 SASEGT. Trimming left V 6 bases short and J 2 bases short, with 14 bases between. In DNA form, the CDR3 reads TGTGCCAGCAGCCAAACTGGGGGGACTGGGGCCAACGTCCTGACTTTC. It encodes CASSQTGGTGANVLTF.

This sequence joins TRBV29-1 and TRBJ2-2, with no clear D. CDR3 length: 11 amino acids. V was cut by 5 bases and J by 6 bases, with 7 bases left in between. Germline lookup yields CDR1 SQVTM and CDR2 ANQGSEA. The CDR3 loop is CSVRFSGELFF. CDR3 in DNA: TGCAGCGTTAGATTCTCCGGGGAGCTGTTTTTT.

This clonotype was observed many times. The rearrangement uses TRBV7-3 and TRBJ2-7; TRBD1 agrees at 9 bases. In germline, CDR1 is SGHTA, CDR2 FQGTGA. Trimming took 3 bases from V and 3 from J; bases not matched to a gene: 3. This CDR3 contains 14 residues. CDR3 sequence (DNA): TGTGCCAGCAGCTTCGACAGGGGGGACTACGAGCAGTACTTC. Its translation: CASSFDRGDYEQYF.

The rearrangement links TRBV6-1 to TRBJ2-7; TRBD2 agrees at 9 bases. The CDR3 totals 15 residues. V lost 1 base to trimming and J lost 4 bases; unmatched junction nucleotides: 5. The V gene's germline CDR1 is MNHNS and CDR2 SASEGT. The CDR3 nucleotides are TGTGCCAGCAGTGAAGGTAGCGGGAGAAGATACGAGCAGTACTTC. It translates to CASSEGSGRRYEQYF.

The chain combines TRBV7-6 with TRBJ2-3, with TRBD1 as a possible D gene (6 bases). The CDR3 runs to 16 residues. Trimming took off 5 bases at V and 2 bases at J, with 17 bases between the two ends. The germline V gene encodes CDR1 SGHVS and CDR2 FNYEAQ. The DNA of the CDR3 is TGTGCCAGCAGCCTACTGGACAGCCCTTTCACAGATACGCAGTATTTT. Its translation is CASSLLDSPFTDTQYF.

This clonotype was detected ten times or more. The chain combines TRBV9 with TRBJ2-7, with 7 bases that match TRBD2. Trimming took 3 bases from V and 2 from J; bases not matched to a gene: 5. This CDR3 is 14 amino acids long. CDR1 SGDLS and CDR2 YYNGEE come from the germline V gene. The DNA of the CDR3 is TGTGCCAGCAGCGCCGGGGGGACCGCCTACGAGCAGTACTTC. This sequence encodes CASSAGGTAYEQYF.